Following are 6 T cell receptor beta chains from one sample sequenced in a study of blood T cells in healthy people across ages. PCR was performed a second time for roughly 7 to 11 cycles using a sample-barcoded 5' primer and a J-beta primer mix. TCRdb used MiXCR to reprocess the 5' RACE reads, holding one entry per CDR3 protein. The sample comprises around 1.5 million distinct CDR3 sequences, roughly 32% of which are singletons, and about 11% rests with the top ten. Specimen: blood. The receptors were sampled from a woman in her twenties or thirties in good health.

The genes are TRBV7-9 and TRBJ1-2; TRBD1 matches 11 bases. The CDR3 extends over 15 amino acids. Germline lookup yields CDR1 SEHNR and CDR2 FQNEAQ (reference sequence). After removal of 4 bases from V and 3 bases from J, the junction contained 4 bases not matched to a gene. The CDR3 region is CASSYGQGADYGYTF. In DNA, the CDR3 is TGTGCCAGCAGCTACGGACAGGGGGCCGACTATGGCTACACCTTC.

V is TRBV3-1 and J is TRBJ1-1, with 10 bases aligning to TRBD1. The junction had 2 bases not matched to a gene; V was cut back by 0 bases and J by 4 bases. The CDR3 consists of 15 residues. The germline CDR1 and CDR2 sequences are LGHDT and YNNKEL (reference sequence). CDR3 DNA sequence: TGTGCCAGCAGCCAAGATTGGACAGGGGGCACTGAAGCTTTCTTT. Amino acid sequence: CASSQDWTGGTEAFF.

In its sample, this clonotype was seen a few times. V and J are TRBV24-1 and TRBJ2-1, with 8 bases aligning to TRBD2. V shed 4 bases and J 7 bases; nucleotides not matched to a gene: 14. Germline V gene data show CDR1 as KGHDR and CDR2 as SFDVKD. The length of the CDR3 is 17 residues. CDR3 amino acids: CATSDPGLAGPSNEQFF. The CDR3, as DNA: TGTGCCACCAGTGACCCCGGGCTAGCGGGCCCGTCGAATGAGCAGTTCTTC.

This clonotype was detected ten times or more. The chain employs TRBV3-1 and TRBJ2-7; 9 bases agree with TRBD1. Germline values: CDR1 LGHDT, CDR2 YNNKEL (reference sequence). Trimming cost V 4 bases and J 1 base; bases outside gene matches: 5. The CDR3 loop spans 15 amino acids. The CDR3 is CASSLGTGWSYEQYF. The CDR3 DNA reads TGTGCCAGCAGCCTCGGGACAGGGTGGTCCTACGAGCAGTACTTC.

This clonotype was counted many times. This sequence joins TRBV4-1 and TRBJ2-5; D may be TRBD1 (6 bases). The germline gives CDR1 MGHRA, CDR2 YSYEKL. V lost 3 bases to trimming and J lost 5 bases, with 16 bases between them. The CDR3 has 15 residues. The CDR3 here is CASSQGIGQWETQYF. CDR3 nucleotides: TGCGCCAGCAGCCAGGGTATCGGACAGTGGGAGACCCAGTACTTC.

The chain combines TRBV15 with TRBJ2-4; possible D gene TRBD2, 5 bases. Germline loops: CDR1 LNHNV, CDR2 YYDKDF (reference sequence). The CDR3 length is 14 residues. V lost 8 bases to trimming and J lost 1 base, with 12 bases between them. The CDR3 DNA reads TGTGCCACCGCCAGCTGGAGGGCCAAAAACATTCAGTACTTC. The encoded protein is CATASWRAKNIQYF.